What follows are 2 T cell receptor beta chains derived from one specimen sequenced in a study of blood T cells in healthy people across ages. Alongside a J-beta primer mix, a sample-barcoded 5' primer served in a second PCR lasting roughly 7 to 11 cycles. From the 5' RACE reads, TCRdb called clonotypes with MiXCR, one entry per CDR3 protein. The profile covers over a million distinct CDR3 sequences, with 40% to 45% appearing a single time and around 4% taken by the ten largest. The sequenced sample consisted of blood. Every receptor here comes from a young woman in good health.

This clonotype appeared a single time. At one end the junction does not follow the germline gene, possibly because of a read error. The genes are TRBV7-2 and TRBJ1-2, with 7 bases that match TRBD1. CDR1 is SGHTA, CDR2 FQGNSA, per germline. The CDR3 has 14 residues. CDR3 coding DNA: TGTGCCAGCAGCACAAGACAGGGCGGCTATGGCTGCACCTTC. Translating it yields CASSTRQGGYGCTF. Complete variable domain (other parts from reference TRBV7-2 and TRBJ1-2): GAGVSQSPSNKVTEKGKDVELRCDPISGHTALYWYRQSLGQGLEFLIYFQGNSAPDKSGLPSDRFSAERTGGSVSTLTIQRTQQEDSAVYLCASSTRQGGYGCTFGSGTRLTVV.

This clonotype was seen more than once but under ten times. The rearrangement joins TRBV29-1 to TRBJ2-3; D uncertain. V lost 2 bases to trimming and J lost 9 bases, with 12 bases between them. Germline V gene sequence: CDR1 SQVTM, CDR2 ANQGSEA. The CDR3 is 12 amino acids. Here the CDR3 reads CSVERSTGTQYF. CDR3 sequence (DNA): TGCAGCGTTGAACGCTCTACGGGCACGCAGTATTTT.